This T cell receptor beta chain comes out of a study of T cell repertoires in cytomegalovirus infection. Study details: Shared public TCR beta signatures pointed to both CMV infection and a matching HLA type.

The study, taken as a whole, reports: In two of eight donors, the top clonotype was HLA-C-restricted CMV-specific. CMV carriers having the relevant HLA were flagged by cumulative public TCR beta family frequency.

Germline CDR1 reads MNHNY; CDR2 reads SVGAGI (reference sequence). The CDR3 covers 14 residues. Remarks on this clonotype: Its antigen remains unknown. Germline and junction disagree at one end, which may indicate a read error.

In TCRdb, the reads were re-called with MiXCR into one record per CDR3 protein. The sample yields around 350,000 distinct CDR3 sequences, 18% seen once. Sequenced input: PBMCs. This chain joins TRBV6-6 and TRBJ2-2; 8 positions match TRBD1. This TCR came from a human donor in good health (CMV status not recorded). Some clones in this sample may be carry-over from other donors' samples. The CDR3 bases are TGTGCCAACAGTGGGACAGGGAACACCGGGGAGCTGTTTTTT. This encodes CANSGTGNTGELFF.